This is a list of T cell receptor beta chains from one sample in a study of Graves' ophthalmopathy and Graves' hyperthyroidism. TCRdb itself ran the multiplex PCR reads through MiXCR, one entry per CDR3 protein. The sample has about 150,000 distinct CDR3 sequences; less than 45% are singletons. The material sequenced was peripheral blood. These receptors came from a woman in her thirties or forties with Graves' ophthalmopathy. Both conserved end residues are part of each CDR3. Each record gives: D gene, clone size, V gene, J gene, CDR3 DNA, CDR3 protein. D genes are given only for firm matches. Expanded clones are given a class, and other clones once, few, many or no size at all.

>NA|NA|TRBV7-2|TRBJ1-2
TGTGCCAGCAGCTTAACACTGGACTATGGCTACACCTTC
CASSLTLDYGYTF
>NA|NA|TRBV28|TRBJ1-1
TGTGCCAGCAGTTTCGCGGGGGGCGTCACTGAAGCTTTCTTT
CASSFAGGVTEAFF
>NA|NA|TRBV6-1|TRBJ2-7
TGTGCCAGCATGGGGCAGGGATGGTACGAGCAGTACTTC
CASMGQGWYEQYF
>TRBD1|many|TRBV28|TRBJ1-2
TGTGCCAGCAGTTTGAGGACAGGAGGCTACACCTTC
CASSLRTGGYTF
>NA|few|TRBV7-6|TRBJ1-2
TGTGCCAGCAGCGCCGCCGGGGCTGGCCAACGCTACACCTTC
CASSAAGAGQRYTF
>TRBD2|many|TRBV20-1|TRBJ2-5
TGCAGTGCTTCCCCCCTAGCGGGGGCAGAGACCCAGTACTTC
CSASPLAGAETQYF
>TRBD2|many|TRBV7-3|TRBJ2-2
TGTGCCAGCAGCTTAAGCGGGAGGAACACCGGGGAGCTGTTTTTT
CASSLSGRNTGELFF
>TRBD2|many|TRBV11-3|TRBJ2-5
TGTGCCAGCAGCTTAGTTGGGGACCCTAGCGGGAGGGAAGAGACCCAGTACTTC
CASSLVGDPSGREETQYF
>TRBD2|many|TRBV19|TRBJ2-5
TGTGCCAGTAGTAGACTAGCGGGAGGGGCCATACAAGAGACCCAGTACTTC
CASSRLAGGAIQETQYF
>NA|many|TRBV20-1|TRBJ1-2
TGCAGTGCTAGAGACCCCGACCCTGAAACTTCCCCTTATGGCTACACCTTC
CSARDPDPETSPYGYTF
>TRBD1|many|TRBV28|TRBJ1-2
TGTGCCAGCAGTTTGGACAGGGAAGATGGCTACACCTTC
CASSLDREDGYTF
>NA|NA|TRBV6-5|TRBJ2-5
TGTGCCAGCAGTTACCAACCTCCGGGGGCAGGGGAACAAGAGACCCAGTACTTC
CASSYQPPGAGEQETQYF
>TRBD2|once|TRBV6-1|TRBJ2-7
TGTGCCAGCACTCTAGCGGGAGGGTCCTACGAGCAGTACTTC
CASTLAGGSYEQYF
>NA|NA|TRBV30|TRBJ1-1
TGTGCCTGGACGTCAGGGGACCTAGAAGCTTTCTTT
CAWTSGDLEAFF
>TRBD1|many|TRBV28|TRBJ1-6
TGTGCCAGCAGTTCGGGACAGTATAATTCACCCCTCCACTTT
CASSSGQYNSPLHF
>NA|NA|TRBV7-2|TRBJ2-5
TGTGCCAGCAGCTTAGCCCGGCAGGGAGTGACCCAGTACTTC
CASSLARQGVTQYF
>NA|NA|TRBV6-5|TRBJ2-7
TGTGCCAGCAGTTACCAGGGACGTTGGGGCGAGCAGTACTTC
CASSYQGRWGEQYF
>NA|NA|TRBV29-1|TRBJ2-7
TGCGGCGTGGGTACAGGGATCCACGAGCAGTACTTC
CGVGTGIHEQYF
>TRBD2|NA|TRBV6-5|TRBJ2-5
TGTGCCAGCAGTTACGGGACTAGCCTGGAGACCCAGTACTTC
CASSYGTSLETQYF
>TRBD2|NA|TRBV10-3|TRBJ2-7
TGTGCCATCAGTAGGACTAGCGGGAGAATGTACGAGCAGTACTTC
CAISRTSGRMYEQYF
>NA|NA|TRBV27|TRBJ2-7
TGTGCCAGCAGTCCTTTTGAAGGGGGCGAGCAGTACTTC
CASSPFEGGEQYF
>NA|many|TRBV19|TRBJ1-1
TGTGCCAGCTCACAGGGAGGGGACACTGAAGCTTTCTTT
CASSQGGDTEAFF
>TRBD1|many|TRBV11-2|TRBJ2-5
TGTGCCAGCAGCCCAACCGGGACAGGAAAAGAGACCCAGTACTTC
CASSPTGTGKETQYF
>NA|few|TRBV29-1|TRBJ1-3
TGCAGCGTTGAAAGATTAGGGGCTGGAAACACCATATATTTT
CSVERLGAGNTIYF
>NA|many|TRBV20-1|TRBJ1-2
TGCAGTGCCCCCTGGGGGGGTGGCTACACCTTC
CSAPWGGGYTF
>NA|NA|TRBV6-2/TRBV6-3|TRBJ2-7
TGTGCCAGCAGTCCCCCGAGGGGACTTAGTTCCAGCTACGAGCAGTACTTC
CASSPPRGLSSSYEQYF
>NA|NA|TRBV28|TRBJ2-7
TGTGCCAGCAGTTTGGTAGGGTCCGAGCAGTACTTC
CASSLVGSEQYF
>TRBD1|many|TRBV7-8|TRBJ2-5
TGTGCCAGCAGCCCAAAACAGGGGCGGCAAGAGACCCAGTACTTC
CASSPKQGRQETQYF
>NA|NA|TRBV19|TRBJ1-5
TGTGCCACCCAAAGAACGGGGGGACAAAGCAATCAGCCCCAGCATTTT
CATQRTGGQSNQPQHF
>NA|many|TRBV5-1|TRBJ2-5
TGCGCCAGCAGCTTGGTTTTTGGCGGAACCGAAGAGACCCAGTACTTC
CASSLVFGGTEETQYF
>NA|NA|TRBV12-3/TRBV12-4|TRBJ1-2
TGTGCCAGCACAGGGTTCACTAACTATGGCTACACCTTC
CASTGFTNYGYTF
>NA|NA|TRBV12-3/TRBV12-4|TRBJ1-2
TGTGCCAGCAGTTCGACAGCACCTCTTTATGGCTACACCTTC
CASSSTAPLYGYTF
>NA|many|TRBV5-1|TRBJ2-7
TGCGCCAGCAGCTCTGGAAAGGGGTCGTACGAGCAGTACTTC
CASSSGKGSYEQYF
>NA|many|TRBV7-9|TRBJ1-6
TGTGCCAGCATCCCCCGCCAGGGCCTCAATTCACCCCTCCACTTT
CASIPRQGLNSPLHF
>TRBD1|once|TRBV6-1|TRBJ1-2
TGTGCCAGCAGTGATGGGACAGGCCACTATGGCTACACCTTC
CASSDGTGHYGYTF
>NA|many|TRBV5-1|TRBJ1-1
TGCGCCAGCAGCTTCATGGGGCCTTTGAACACTGAAGCTTTCTTT
CASSFMGPLNTEAFF
>NA|many|TRBV29-1|TRBJ1-1
TGCAGCGGGGCAAGGGGCGGCACTGAAGCTTTCTTT
CSGARGGTEAFF
>TRBD2|NA|TRBV6-2/TRBV6-3|TRBJ2-7
TGTGCCAGCAGTTCCCCGGGACTAGCGGACCGACCCTACGAGCAGTACTTC
CASSSPGLADRPYEQYF
>NA|NA|TRBV29-1|TRBJ2-7
TGCAGCGTGACACGGGAGTACGAGCAGTACTTC
CSVTREYEQYF
>NA|few|TRBV28|TRBJ1-1
TGTGCCAGCAGATTCTTTAGTGGCGACACGAACACTGAAGCTTTCTTT
CASRFFSGDTNTEAFF
>NA|many|TRBV20-1|TRBJ2-7
TGCAGTGCTAGAGCCCCCATGGGAGTCGACGAGCAGTACTTC
CSARAPMGVDEQYF
>NA|NA|TRBV25-1|TRBJ1-1
TGTGCCAGCAGTGCATCCGGGACCCCGAGGGCTTTCTTT
CASSASGTPRAFF
>TRBD2|few|TRBV2|TRBJ2-7
TGTGCCAGCAGTGAAGGGGGGTCGGGAGGAGGCTACGAGCAGTACTTC
CASSEGGSGGGYEQYF